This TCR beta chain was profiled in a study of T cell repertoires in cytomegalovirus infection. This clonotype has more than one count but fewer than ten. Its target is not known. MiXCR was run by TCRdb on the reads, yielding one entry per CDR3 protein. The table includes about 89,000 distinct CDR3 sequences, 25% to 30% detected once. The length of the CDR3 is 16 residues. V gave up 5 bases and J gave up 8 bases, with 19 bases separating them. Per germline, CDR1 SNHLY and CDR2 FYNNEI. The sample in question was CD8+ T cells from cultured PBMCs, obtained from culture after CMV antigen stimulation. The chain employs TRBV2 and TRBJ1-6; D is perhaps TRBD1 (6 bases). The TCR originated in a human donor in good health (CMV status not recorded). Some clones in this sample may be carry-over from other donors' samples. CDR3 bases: TGTGCCAGCAGTCCCCGGGGGGCGGTCGTACATTCACCCCTCCACTTT. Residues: CASSPRGAVVHSPLHF.